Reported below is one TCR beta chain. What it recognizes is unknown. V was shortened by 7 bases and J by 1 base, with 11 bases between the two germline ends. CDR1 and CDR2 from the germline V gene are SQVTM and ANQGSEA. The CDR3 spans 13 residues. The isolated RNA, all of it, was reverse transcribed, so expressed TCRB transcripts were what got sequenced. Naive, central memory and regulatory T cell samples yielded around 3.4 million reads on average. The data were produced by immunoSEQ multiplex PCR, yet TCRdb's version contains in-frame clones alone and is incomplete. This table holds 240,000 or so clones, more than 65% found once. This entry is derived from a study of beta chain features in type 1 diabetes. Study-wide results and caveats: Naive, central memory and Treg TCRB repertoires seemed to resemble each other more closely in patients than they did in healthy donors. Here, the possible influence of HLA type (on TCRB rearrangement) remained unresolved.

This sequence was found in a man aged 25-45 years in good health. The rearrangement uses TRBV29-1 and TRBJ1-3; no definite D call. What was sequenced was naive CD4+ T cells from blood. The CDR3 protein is CSALPFSGNTIYF. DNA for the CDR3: TGCAGCGCCCTTCCGTTTTCTGGAAACACCATATATTTT.